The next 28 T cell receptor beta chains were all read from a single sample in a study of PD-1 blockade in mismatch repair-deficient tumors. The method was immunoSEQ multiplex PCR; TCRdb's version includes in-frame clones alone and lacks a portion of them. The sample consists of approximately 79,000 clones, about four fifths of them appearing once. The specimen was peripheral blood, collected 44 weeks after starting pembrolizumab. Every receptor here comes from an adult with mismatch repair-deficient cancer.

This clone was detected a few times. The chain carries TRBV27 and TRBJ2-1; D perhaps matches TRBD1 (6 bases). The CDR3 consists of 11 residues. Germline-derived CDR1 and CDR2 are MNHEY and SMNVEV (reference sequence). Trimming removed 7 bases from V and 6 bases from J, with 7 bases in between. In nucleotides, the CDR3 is TGTGCCAGCACGACAGGCAATGAGCAGTTCTTC. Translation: CASTTGNEQFF.

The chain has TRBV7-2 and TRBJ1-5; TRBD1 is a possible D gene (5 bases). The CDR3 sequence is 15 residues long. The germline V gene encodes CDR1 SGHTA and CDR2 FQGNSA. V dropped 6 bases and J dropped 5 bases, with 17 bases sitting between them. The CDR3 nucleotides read TGTGCCAGCAGATTACCGGGACTGGGGGATCAGCCCCAGCATTTT. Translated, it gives CASRLPGLGDQPQHF. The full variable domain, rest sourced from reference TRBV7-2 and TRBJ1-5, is GAGVSQSPSNKVTEKGKDVELRCDPISGHTALYWYRQSLGQGLEFLIYFQGNSAPDKSGLPSDRFSAERTGGSVSTLTIQRTQQEDSAVYLCASRLPGLGDQPQHFGDGTRLSIL.

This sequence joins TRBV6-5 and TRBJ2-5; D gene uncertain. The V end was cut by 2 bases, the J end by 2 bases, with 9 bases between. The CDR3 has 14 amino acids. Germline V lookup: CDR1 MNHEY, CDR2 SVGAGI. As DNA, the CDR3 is TGTGCCAGCAGTTACACTTCCATTCAAGAGACCCAGTACTTC. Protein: CASSYTSIQETQYF.

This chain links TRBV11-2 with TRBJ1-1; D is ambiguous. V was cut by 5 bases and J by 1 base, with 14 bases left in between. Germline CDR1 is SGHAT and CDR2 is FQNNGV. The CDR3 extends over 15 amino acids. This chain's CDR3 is CASSLAGAPNTEAFF. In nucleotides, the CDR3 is TGTGCCAGCAGCCTAGCAGGAGCGCCGAACACTGAAGCTTTCTTT.

The CDR3 protein is CASSEGQTSGANVLTF. CDR3 nucleotides: TGCGCCAGCAGCGAGGGACAGACCTCTGGGGCCAACGTCCTGACTTTC. The J gene is TRBJ2-6, the V gene TRBV5-1; 7 nucleotides agree with TRBD1. The V segment lost 4 bases and the J segment 0 bases; nucleotides outside the gene matches: 4. CDR1 is SGHRS and CDR2 is YFSETQ in the germline V gene. The CDR3 is made up of 16 amino acids.

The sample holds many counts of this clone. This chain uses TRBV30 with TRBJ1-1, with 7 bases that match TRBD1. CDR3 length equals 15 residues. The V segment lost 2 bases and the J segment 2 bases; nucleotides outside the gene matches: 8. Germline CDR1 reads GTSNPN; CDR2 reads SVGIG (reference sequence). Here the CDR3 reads CAWSPRQGFNTEAFF. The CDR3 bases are TGTGCCTGGAGTCCTCGACAGGGTTTCAACACTGAAGCTTTCTTT.

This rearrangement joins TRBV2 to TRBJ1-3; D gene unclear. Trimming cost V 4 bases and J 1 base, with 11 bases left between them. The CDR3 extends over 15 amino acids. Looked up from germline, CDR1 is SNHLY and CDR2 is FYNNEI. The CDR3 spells CASSVGRLSGNTIYF. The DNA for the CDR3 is TGTGCCAGCAGTGTCGGACGGTTATCTGGAAACACCATATATTTT.

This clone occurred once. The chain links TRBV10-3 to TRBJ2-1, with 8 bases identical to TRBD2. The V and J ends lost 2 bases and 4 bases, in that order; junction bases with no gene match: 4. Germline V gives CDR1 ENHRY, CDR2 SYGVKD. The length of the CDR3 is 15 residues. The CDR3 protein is CAISELVAGYNEQFF. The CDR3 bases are TGTGCCATCAGTGAGCTGGTAGCGGGATACAATGAGCAGTTCTTC.

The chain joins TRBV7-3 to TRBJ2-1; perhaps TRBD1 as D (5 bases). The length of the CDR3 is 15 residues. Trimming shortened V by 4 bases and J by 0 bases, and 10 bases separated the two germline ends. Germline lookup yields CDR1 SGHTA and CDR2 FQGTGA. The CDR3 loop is CASSSGASSYNEQFF. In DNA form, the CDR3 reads TGTGCCAGCAGCTCTGGGGCGAGCTCCTACAATGAGCAGTTCTTC.

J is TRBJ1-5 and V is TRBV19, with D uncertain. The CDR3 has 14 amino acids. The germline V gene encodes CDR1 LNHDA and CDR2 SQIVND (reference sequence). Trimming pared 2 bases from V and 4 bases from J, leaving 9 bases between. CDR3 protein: CASSIPTVNQPQHF. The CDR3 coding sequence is TGTGCCAGTAGTATACCTACGGTGAATCAGCCCCAGCATTTT.

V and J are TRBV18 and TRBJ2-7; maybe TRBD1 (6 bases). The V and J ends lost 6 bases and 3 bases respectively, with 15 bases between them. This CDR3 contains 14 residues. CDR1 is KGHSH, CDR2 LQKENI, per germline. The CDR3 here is CASSPRRGSYEQYF. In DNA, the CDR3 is TGTGCCAGCTCCCCTCGAAGGGGGAGCTACGAGCAGTACTTC.

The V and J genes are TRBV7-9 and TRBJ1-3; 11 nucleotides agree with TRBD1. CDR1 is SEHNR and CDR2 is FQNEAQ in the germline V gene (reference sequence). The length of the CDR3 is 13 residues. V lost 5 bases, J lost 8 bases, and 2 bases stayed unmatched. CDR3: CASSGTGGDTIYF. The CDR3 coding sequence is TGTGCCAGCAGCGGGACAGGGGGGGACACCATATATTTT.

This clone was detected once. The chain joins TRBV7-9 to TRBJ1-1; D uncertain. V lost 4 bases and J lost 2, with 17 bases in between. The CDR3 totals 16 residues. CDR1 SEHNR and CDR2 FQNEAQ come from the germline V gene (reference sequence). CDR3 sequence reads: CASSSLVATQNTEAFF. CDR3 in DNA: TGTGCCAGCAGCTCTCTGGTGGCAACTCAAAACACTGAAGCTTTCTTT.

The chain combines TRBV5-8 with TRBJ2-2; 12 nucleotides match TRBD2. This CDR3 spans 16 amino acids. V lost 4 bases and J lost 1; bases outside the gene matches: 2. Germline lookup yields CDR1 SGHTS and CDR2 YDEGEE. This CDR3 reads CASSLGLAGNTGELFF. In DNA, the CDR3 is TGTGCCAGCAGCCTGGGACTAGCGGGGAACACCGGGGAGCTGTTTTTT. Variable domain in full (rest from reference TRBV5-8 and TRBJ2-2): EAGVTQSPTHLIKTRGQQATLRCSPISGHTSVYWYQQALGLGLQFLLWYDEGEERNRGNFPPRFSGRQFPNYSSELNVNALELEDSALYLCASSLGLAGNTGELFFGEGSRLTVL.

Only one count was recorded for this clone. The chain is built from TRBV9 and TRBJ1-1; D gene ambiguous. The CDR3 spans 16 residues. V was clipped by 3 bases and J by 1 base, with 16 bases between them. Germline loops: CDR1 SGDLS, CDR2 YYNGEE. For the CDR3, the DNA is TGTGCCAGCAGCGAACGAACGACAATTCGGAACACTGAAGCTTTCTTT. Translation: CASSERTTIRNTEAFF.

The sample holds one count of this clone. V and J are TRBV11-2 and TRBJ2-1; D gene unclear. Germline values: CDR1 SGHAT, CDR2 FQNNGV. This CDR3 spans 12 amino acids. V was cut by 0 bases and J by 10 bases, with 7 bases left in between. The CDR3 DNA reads TGTGCCAGCAGCTTAGACAATAGGGAGCAGTTCTTC. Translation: CASSLDNREQFF. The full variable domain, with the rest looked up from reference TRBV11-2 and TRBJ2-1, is EAGVAQSPRYKIIEKRQSVAFWCNPISGHATLYWYQQILGQGPKLLIQFQNNGVVDDSQLPKDRFSAERLKGVDSTLKIQPAKLEDSAVYLCASSLDNREQFFGPGTRLTVL.

The CDR3 here is CASSHNGRGEDTEAFF. DNA for the CDR3: TGCGCCAGCAGTCATAATGGTAGAGGGGAGGACACTGAAGCTTTCTTT. This rearrangement joins TRBV23-1 to TRBJ1-1; the D gene is possibly TRBD1 (5 bases). TRBV23-1 is designated an ORF whose function remains uncertain. The CDR3 totals 16 residues. Trimming took off 3 bases at V and 3 bases at J, with 17 bases between the two ends.

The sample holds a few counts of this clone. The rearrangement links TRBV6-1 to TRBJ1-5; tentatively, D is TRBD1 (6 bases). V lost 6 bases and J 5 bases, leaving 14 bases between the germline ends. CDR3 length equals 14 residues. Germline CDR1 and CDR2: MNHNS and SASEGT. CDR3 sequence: CASREGGDDQPQHF. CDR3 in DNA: TGTGCCAGCAGGGAGGGGGGGGATGATCAGCCCCAGCATTTT.

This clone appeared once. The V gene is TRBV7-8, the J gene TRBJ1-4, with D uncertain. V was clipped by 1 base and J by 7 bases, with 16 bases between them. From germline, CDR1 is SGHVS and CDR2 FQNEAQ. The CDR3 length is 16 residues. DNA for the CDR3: TGTGCCAGCAGCTTAGGTTCCGGGAACGGAGGTGAAAAACTGTTTTTT. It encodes CASSLGSGNGGEKLFF.

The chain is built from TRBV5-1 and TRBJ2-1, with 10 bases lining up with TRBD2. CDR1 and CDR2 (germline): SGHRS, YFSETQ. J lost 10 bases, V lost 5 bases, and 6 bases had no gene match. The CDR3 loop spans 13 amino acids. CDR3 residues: CASRTSGAGEQFF. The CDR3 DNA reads TGCGCCAGCAGAACTAGCGGGGCAGGGGAGCAGTTCTTC.

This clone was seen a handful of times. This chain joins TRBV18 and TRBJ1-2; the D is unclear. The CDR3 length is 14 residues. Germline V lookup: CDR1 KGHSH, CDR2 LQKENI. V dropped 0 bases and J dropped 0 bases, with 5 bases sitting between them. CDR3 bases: TGTGCCAGCTCACCACCGTCAGCTAACTATGGCTACACCTTC. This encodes CASSPPSANYGYTF.

This CDR3 is CASSLDRLSGSYEQYF. In DNA, the CDR3 is TGTGCCAGCAGCTTAGACCGCCTTAGCGGGAGTTACGAGCAGTACTTC. This chain joins TRBV13 and TRBJ2-7, with 9 bases that match TRBD2. The CDR3 extends over 16 amino acids. V shed 1 base, J shed 4 bases, and the junction held 8 bases outside the gene matches. CDR1 is PRHDT, CDR2 FYEKMQ, per germline (reference sequence).

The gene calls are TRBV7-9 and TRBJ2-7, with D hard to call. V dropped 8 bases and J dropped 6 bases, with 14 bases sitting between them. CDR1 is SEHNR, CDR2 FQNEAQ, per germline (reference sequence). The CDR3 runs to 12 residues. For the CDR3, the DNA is TGTGCCAGCGCGGAAATGAAGGGCGAGCAGTACTTC. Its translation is CASAEMKGEQYF.

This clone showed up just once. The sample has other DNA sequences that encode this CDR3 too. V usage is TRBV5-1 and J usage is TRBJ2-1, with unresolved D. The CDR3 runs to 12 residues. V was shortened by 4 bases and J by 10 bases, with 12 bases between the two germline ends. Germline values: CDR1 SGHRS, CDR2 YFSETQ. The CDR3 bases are TGCGCCAGCAGCCTTCCCTCCAACGAGCAGTTCTTC. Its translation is CASSLPSNEQFF.

The CDR3 region is CASAGGPNYGYTF. The CDR3 DNA reads as TGTGCCAGCGCGGGGGGGCCTAACTATGGCTACACCTTC. The chain uses TRBV7-2 and TRBJ1-2, with D maybe TRBD1 (6 bases). CDR1 is SGHTA and CDR2 is FQGNSA in the germline V gene. There are 13 residues in the CDR3. Trimming stripped 8 bases from V and 0 bases from J, with 10 bases between. Supplemented by reference TRBV7-2 and TRBJ1-2, the full variable domain reads GAGVSQSPSNKVTEKGKDVELRCDPISGHTALYWYRQSLGQGLEFLIYFQGNSAPDKSGLPSDRFSAERTGGSVSTLTIQRTQQEDSAVYLCASAGGPNYGYTFGSGTRLTVV.

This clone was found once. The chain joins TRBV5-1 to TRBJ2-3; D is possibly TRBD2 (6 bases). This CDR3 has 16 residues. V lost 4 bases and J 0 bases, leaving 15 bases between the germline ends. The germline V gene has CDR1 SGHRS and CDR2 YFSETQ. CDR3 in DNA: TGCGCCAGCAGCGCCCGAGGAGGGATTAGCACAGATACGCAGTATTTT. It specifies CASSARGGISTDTQYF.

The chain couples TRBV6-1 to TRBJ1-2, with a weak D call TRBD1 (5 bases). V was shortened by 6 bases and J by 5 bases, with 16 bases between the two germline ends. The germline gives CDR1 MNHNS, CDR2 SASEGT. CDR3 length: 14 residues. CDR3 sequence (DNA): TGTGCCAGCAGGCCCCCGGGACTTTTATATGGCTACACCTTC. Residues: CASRPPGLLYGYTF.

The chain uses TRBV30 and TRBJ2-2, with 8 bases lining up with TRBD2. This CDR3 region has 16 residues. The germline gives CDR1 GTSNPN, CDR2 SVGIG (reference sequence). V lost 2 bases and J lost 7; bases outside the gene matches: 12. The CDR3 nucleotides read TGTGCCTGGAGTCCGATCAGCGGGAGACTTGGCGGGGAGCTGTTTTTT. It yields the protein CAWSPISGRLGGELFF.